The following is a TCR beta chain sequence with its context. The target antigen is unknown. This record comes from a study of T cells in Graves' hyperthyroidism and ophthalmopathy. Study results and caveats: Most clonotypes expanded in the thyroid (above 0.001) were also present in blood.

This CDR3 comprises 15 residues. The trim removed 3 bases at V and 4 bases at J, leaving 8 bases unmatched. Germline V gene lookup returns CDR1 GTSNPN and CDR2 SVGIG (reference sequence). The source material, RNA transcripts, was used to amplify TCR beta CDR3 regions. With the HTBI primer set, the TCR CDR3 went through a first round of RT-PCR. MiXCR, run by TCRdb on the multiplex PCR reads, gives a single entry per CDR3 protein. This table has approximately 690,000 distinct CDR3 sequences, about 20% appearing once. The V call is TRBV30, the J call TRBJ1-2, with 10 bases identical to TRBD1. The specimen was blood. This sequence originates from a young man with Graves' ophthalmopathy. In DNA form, the CDR3 reads TGTGCCTGGAGGCCGGGACAGGGGAAAGCCTATGGCTACACCTTC. Its protein is CAWRPGQGKAYGYTF.